This TCR beta chain derives from a study of glioma-infiltrating T cells. Study-wide context: Presurgical dexamethasone in glioma patients lasted six or fewer days. Target coverage was roughly 4- to 11-fold for roughly one million blood T cells.

As regards this clonotype: Its antigen remains unidentified. The junction and the germline gene differ at one end; a read error may be behind it.

Regarding the study as a whole: A blood CDR3 motif signature was depleted in highly divergent patients. Non-neoplastic patients had below-expected tissue-blood divergence, while all gliomas exceeded expectation.

Amplification of TCR alpha and beta CDR3 regions from RNA used iRepertoire nested multiplex PCR. TCRdb recomputed calls from the multiplex PCR reads with MiXCR, one row per CDR3 protein. This sample has more than 300,000 distinct CDR3 sequences, with about two fifths found just once. The source material was glioma tissue, nonneoplastic brain tissue, or PBMCs (not recorded which). This TCR was sampled from a human donor with low-grade glioma or glioblastoma, undergoing nonglioma brain surgery, or in good health (not recorded which).

The CDR3 is CDSSFQTAAQYF. The CDR3 nucleotides read TGTGACAGCAGCTTCCAGACTGCGGCGCAGTATTTT. The chain has TRBV28 and TRBJ2-3; D gene uncertain. The CDR3 has 12 amino acids. From germline, CDR1 is MDHEN and CDR2 SYDVKM.